This is a list of T cell receptor beta chains from one sample in a study of CD8 T cells in Susac syndrome. TCRdb recomputed calls from the immunoSEQ multiplex PCR reads with MiXCR, one row per CDR3 protein. The table records about 210,000 distinct CDR3 sequences, 95% of them present only once. Sequencing was done on a sample of CD4+ T cells from PBMCs. These receptors originate from a human donor with multiple sclerosis. Each CDR3 is given with its conserved first and last residue. The order of the fields is J gene, clone size, V gene, D gene, CDR3 protein, CDR3 DNA. The D gene is left open where the match is weak. A clone size is listed for some rows: how often the clone was seen (once, few, many), or a class if it is expanded.

>TRBJ2-1|.|TRBV7-9|.
CASSPRASFLDEQFF
TGTGCCAGCAGCCCTAGAGCTAGCTTTCTCGATGAGCAGTTCTTC
>TRBJ1-1|.|TRBV23-1|.
CASSLSGQGNTEAFF
TGCGCCAGCAGTCTTTCGGGGCAGGGGAACACTGAAGCTTTCTTT
>TRBJ2-7|.|TRBV29-1|.
CSVDSGRRGIDYEQYF
TGCAGCGTTGACAGTGGGAGGCGGGGAATCGACTACGAGCAGTACTTC
>TRBJ1-2|.|TRBV19|TRBD1
CASFPGTGRYGYTF
TGTGCCAGCTTCCCCGGGACAGGGCGCTATGGCTACACCTTC
>TRBJ1-1|.|TRBV5-1|TRBD1
CASSLVTGGGSGEAFF
TGCGCCAGCAGCTTGGTGACAGGGGGCGGCTCGGGCGAAGCTTTCTTT
>TRBJ2-1|.|TRBV5-1|.
CASTQSTQQFF
TGCGCCAGCACCCAGAGTACTCAGCAGTTCTTC
>TRBJ2-3|.|TRBV2|TRBD1
CASSRDRARQLADTQYF
TGTGCCAGCAGTCGGGACAGGGCTCGTCAATTAGCAGATACGCAGTATTTT
>TRBJ2-7|.|TRBV12-3/TRBV12-4|TRBD2
CASSLGGLAGGPYEQYF
TGTGCCAGCAGTCTAGGTGGACTAGCGGGGGGCCCCTACGAGCAGTACTTC
>TRBJ1-5|.|TRBV30|.
CAWRTDSNQPQHF
TGTGCCTGGAGAACGGATAGCAATCAGCCCCAGCATTTT
>TRBJ1-4|.|TRBV29-1|.
CSVEAGEKLFF
TGCAGCGTAGAAGCAGGGGAAAAACTGTTTTTT
>TRBJ1-2|once|TRBV12-5|TRBD1
CASGQGVGGYTF
TGTGCTAGTGGCCAGGGGGTCGGTGGCTACACCTTC
>TRBJ2-3|.|TRBV5-1|TRBD2
CASSKLAGGPSTDTQYF
TGCGCCAGCAGCAAACTAGCGGGAGGGCCTAGCACAGATACGCAGTATTTT
>TRBJ2-1|.|TRBV19|.
CASSIQRQLGQFF
TGTGCCAGTAGTATCCAGAGGCAGTTGGGGCAGTTCTTC
>TRBJ2-7|.|TRBV30|.
CAWRATGTKGTLAYF
TGTGCCTGGAGGGCCACCGGGACAAAGGGAACCCTGGCGTACTTC
>TRBJ1-5|.|TRBV5-1|.
CASSPYGGEMNQPQHF
TGCGCCAGCAGCCCATACGGGGGGGAAATGAATCAGCCCCAGCATTTT
>TRBJ2-3|.|TRBV27|.
CASRLSSIRSTDTQYF
TGTGCCAGCAGACTCTCCTCCATCCGTAGCACAGATACGCAGTATTTT
>TRBJ2-3|.|TRBV9|.
CASSVVMYGSTDTQYF
TGTGCCAGCAGCGTAGTAATGTACGGAAGCACAGATACGCAGTATTTT
>TRBJ1-1|once|TRBV3-1|TRBD1
CASSQGQDQRAFF
TGTGCCAGCAGCCAGGGACAGGATCAACGGGCTTTCTTT
>TRBJ1-3|.|TRBV6-5|.
CASRKEQPGNTIYF
TGTGCCAGCCGCAAAGAACAGCCTGGAAACACCATATATTTT
>TRBJ2-7|.|TRBV30|TRBD2
CAWSTGLAGAYEQYF
TGTGCCTGGAGTACCGGGCTAGCGGGAGCCTACGAGCAGTACTTC
>TRBJ1-3|.|TRBV5-8|.
CASSLDPGARSGNTIYF
TGTGCCAGCAGCTTGGATCCGGGGGCGAGGTCTGGAAACACCATATATTTT
>TRBJ1-4|.|TRBV29-1|.
CSVSQGIEKLFF
TGCAGCGTTTCCCAGGGAATAGAAAAACTGTTTTTT
>TRBJ2-7|.|TRBV11-2|TRBD1
CASSLAGTASYEQYF
TGTGCCAGCAGCTTAGCTGGGACAGCGAGCTACGAGCAGTACTTC
>TRBJ2-7|.|TRBV20-1|TRBD1
CSAIDRGRTYEQYF
TGCAGTGCCATTGACAGGGGGCGCACCTACGAGCAGTACTTC
>TRBJ2-7|.|TRBV6-2/TRBV6-3|TRBD2
CASSYRLAGSYEQYF
TGTGCCAGCAGTTACCGTCTAGCGGGGTCCTACGAGCAGTACTTC
>TRBJ2-7|.|TRBV25-1|TRBD1
CASTPGGWEQYF
TGTGCCAGCACTCCAGGGGGCTGGGAGCAGTACTTC
>TRBJ2-4|.|TRBV2|.
CASSEGAVNIQYF
TGTGCCAGCAGTGAAGGGGCCGTAAACATTCAGTACTTC
>TRBJ1-2|.|TRBV3-1|.
CASSQDPAMEGYTF
TGTGCCAGCAGCCAAGATCCGGCGATGGAGGGCTACACCTTC